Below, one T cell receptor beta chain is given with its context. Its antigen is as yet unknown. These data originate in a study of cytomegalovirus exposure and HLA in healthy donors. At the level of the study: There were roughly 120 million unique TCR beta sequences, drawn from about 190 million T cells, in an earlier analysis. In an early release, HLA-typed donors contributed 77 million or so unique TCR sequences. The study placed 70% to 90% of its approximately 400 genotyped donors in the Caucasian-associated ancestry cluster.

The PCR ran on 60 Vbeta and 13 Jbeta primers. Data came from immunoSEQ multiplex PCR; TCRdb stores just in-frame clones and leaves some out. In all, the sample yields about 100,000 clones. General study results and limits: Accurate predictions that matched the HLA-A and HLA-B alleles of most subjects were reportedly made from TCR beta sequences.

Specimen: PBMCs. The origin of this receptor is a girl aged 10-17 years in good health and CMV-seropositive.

The CDR3 region has the DNA TGTGCCAGCAGCCAAGATGGTCCGGGACTAAACTACGAGCAGTACTTC. It is translated as CASSQDGPGLNYEQYF. The V call is TRBV4-2, the J call TRBJ2-5; the match to TRBD2 covers 7 bases. The DNA matches TRBJ2-7 better at its end, which makes the J call doubtful. Germline lookup yields CDR1 LGHNA and CDR2 YNFKEQ. This CDR3 has 16 amino acids.